The 9 T cell receptor beta chains below come from one sample, sequenced in a study of chemoradiotherapy in HPV16-positive cancers. TCRdb's copy holds only in-frame clones and misses some; the assay was immunoSEQ multiplex PCR. The sample includes under 15,000 clones, 65% to 85% of them seen just once. The sample was taken from a patient who underwent chemoradiotherapy. The receptors derive from a human donor with HPV-associated anogenital cancer.

The genes are TRBV7-8 and TRBJ1-3; TRBD1 agrees at 9 bases. The germline V gene encodes CDR1 SGHVS and CDR2 FQNEAQ. The J segment lost 14 bases and the V segment lost 4 bases, leaving 9 bases of the junction unmatched. The CDR3 contains 13 residues. The CDR3 protein is CASSSTTGGSLYF. The CDR3 nucleotides are TGTGCCAGCAGCTCAACTACAGGGGGCTCGTTATATTTT.

The genes are TRBV2 and TRBJ1-1, with 7 positions matching TRBD1. The CDR3 is made up of 14 amino acids. Trimming at V came to 6 bases and at J to 1 base, leaving 5 bases not matched to a gene. Germline CDR1 and CDR2: SNHLY and FYNNEI. The CDR3 protein is CASSLRQGNTEAFF. The DNA of the CDR3 is TGTGCCAGCAGCCTGAGACAGGGGAACACTGAAGCTTTCTTT.

This sequence joins TRBV27 and TRBJ2-7; D is possibly TRBD2 (5 bases). CDR1 is MNHEY and CDR2 is SMNVEV in the germline V gene (reference sequence). The CDR3 covers 13 residues. V lost 5 bases and J lost 2, with 10 bases in between. In DNA form, the CDR3 reads TGTGCCAGCAGTAATCGGGGTACCTACGAGCAGTACTTC. Its translation: CASSNRGTYEQYF.

This sequence joins TRBV19 and TRBJ2-6; D ambiguous. The germline gives CDR1 LNHDA, CDR2 SQIVND (reference sequence). Between the trimmed V and J ends, which lost 9 bases and 4 bases, there was a span of 7 bases. The CDR3 is 12 residues long. CDR3 DNA: TGTGCCAGCAACCGAGGGGCCAACGTCCTGACTTTC. This encodes CASNRGANVLTF.

This sequence joins TRBV5-1 and TRBJ2-5; D ambiguous. The CDR3 extends over 13 amino acids. V gave up 0 bases and J gave up 3 bases, with 6 bases separating them. Germline V gene sequence: CDR1 SGHRS, CDR2 YFSETQ. The CDR3 sequence: CASSLGQEETQYF. The CDR3 DNA reads as TGCGCCAGCAGCTTGGGGCAGGAAGAGACCCAGTACTTC.

In its sample, this clone was seen a few times. CDR3 coding DNA: TGTGCCAGCAGCCAAGATCTCGCATCCTATGGGGAGCTGTTTTTT. It specifies CASSQDLASYGELFF. This chain joins TRBV14 and TRBJ2-2, with unresolved D. The germline V gene has CDR1 SGHDN and CDR2 FVKESK. The CDR3 extends over 15 amino acids. The ends were cut back, 0 bases at V and 8 bases at J, with 13 bases in the middle.

Regarding this clone: The sample contains more than one DNA sequence encoding this CDR3. This chain links TRBV4-3 with TRBJ1-1; no clear D. The CDR3 has 13 residues. The germline V gene encodes CDR1 LGHNA and CDR2 YSLEER. V shed 0 bases and J shed 1 base, with 3 bases lying between them. This chain's CDR3 is CASSQDRNTEAFF. CDR3 nucleotide sequence: TGCGCCAGCAGCCAAGACAGGAACACTGAAGCTTTCTTT.

This clone was seen a few times. The CDR3 loop reads CASSASTGVGQPQHF. CDR3 DNA sequence: TGTGCCAGCAGCGCATCCACAGGGGTTGGTCAGCCCCAGCATTTT. The gene calls are TRBV9 and TRBJ1-5; 7 nucleotides agree with TRBD1. CDR1 and CDR2 from the germline V gene are SGDLS and YYNGEE. The length of the CDR3 is 15 residues. J lost 6 bases, V lost 3 bases, and 9 bases had no gene match.

The chain carries TRBV19 and TRBJ1-6, with a weak D call TRBD1 (5 bases). Looked up from germline, CDR1 is LNHDA and CDR2 is SQIVND (reference sequence). The CDR3 extends over 13 amino acids. Trimming took 4 bases from V and 9 from J, leaving 10 bases between them. This chain's CDR3 is CASSTVGGSPLHF. Here the CDR3 DNA reads TGTGCCAGTAGTACCGTGGGGGGTTCACCCCTCCACTTT.